Described below is a single T cell receptor (beta chain) sequence and its context. Its antigen is unidentified. This entry is derived from a study of cytomegalovirus exposure and HLA in healthy donors. The CDR3 sequence is 12 residues long. J lost 9 bases, V lost 7 bases, and 4 bases had no gene match. Germline CDR1 and CDR2: MDHEN and SYDVKM. Nominally healthy donors were sampled, though unrecorded immune exposures were likely. The study, taken as a whole, reports: When analyzed later, a missense DCLRE1C variant was found to be linked to TCR beta V- and J-gene trimming. Cytomegalovirus-associated TCR beta chains were listed, numbering some 150. Looking again later, the authors saw that most CMV-associated TCR beta chains seemed HLA-restricted.

The PCR contained 60 Vbeta and 13 Jbeta primers. Assay: immunoSEQ multiplex PCR; the TCRdb copy retains only in-frame clones and omits some. The data contain roughly 130,000 clones, approximately 75% of them seen just once; the ten biggest clones take up around 6.4%. The specimen sequenced was PBMCs. The chain uses TRBV28 and TRBJ2-1; 9 nucleotides line up with TRBD2. The sequence derives from a woman in her 40s in good health and CMV-seropositive. In DNA form, the CDR3 reads TGTGCCAGCATTAGCGGGAGTTTTGAGCAGTTCTTC. It encodes CASISGSFEQFF.